The 8 T cell receptor beta chains presented below share a single source sample, sequenced in a study of beta chain features in type 1 diabetes. Since all of the isolated RNA was reverse transcribed, expressed TCRB transcripts were what got sequenced. The repertoire was sequenced with immunoSEQ multiplex PCR; TCRdb's copy has only in-frame clones and lacks some. Among roughly 240,000 clones listed, 12% to 15% were seen once. Specimen: naive CD4+ T cells from blood. These receptors were taken from a woman between 40 and 55 years old in good health.

The DNA of the CDR3 is TGCGCCAGCAGCTTGCTAGGGGACTATGGCTACACCTTC. Amino acid sequence: CASSLLGDYGYTF. This chain links TRBV5-1 with TRBJ1-2, with TRBD1 as a possible D gene (5 bases). Trimming pared 1 base from V and 3 bases from J, leaving 7 bases between. Germline V gene data show CDR1 as SGHRS and CDR2 as YFSETQ. CDR3 length: 13 amino acids. Supplemented by reference TRBV5-1 and TRBJ1-2, the full variable domain reads KAGVTQTPRYLIKTRGQQVTLSCSPISGHRSVSWYQQTPGQGLQFLFEYFSETQRNKGNFPGRFSGRQFSNSRSEMNVSTLELGDSALYLCASSLLGDYGYTFGSGTRLTVV.

The genes are TRBV7-9 and TRBJ1-5, with 7 bases lining up with TRBD1. The trim removed 5 bases at V and 0 bases at J, leaving 10 bases unmatched. CDR3 length equals 17 residues. CDR1 and CDR2 from the germline V gene are SEHNR and FQNEAQ (reference sequence). The CDR3 here is CASSPAGTVHSNQPQHF. DNA for the CDR3: TGTGCCAGCAGCCCCGCCGGGACAGTCCATAGCAATCAGCCCCAGCATTTT.

This clone appeared a few times. V is TRBV15 and J is TRBJ1-4; tentative D call: TRBD1 (6 bases). The CDR3 sequence is 16 residues long. Germline CDR1 LNHNV, CDR2 YYDKDF (reference sequence). Trimming shortened V by 1 base and J by 8 bases, and 17 bases separated the two germline ends. CDR3 sequence: CATSRAGRGAREKLFF. The DNA of the CDR3 is TGTGCCACCAGCAGAGCTGGGAGGGGGGCGAGGGAAAAACTGTTTTTT.

This chain connects TRBV5-1 to TRBJ2-1; D is perhaps TRBD2 (5 bases). The germline CDR1 and CDR2 sequences are SGHRS and YFSETQ. The CDR3 loop spans 13 amino acids. V was shortened by 0 bases and J by 6 bases, with 7 bases between the two germline ends. The CDR3 region is CASSLGGPNEQFF. CDR3 bases: TGCGCCAGCAGCTTGGGAGGGCCCAATGAGCAGTTCTTC.

This clone was counted ten times or more. This CDR3 is CSVDESYGTDTQYF. In DNA, the CDR3 is TGCAGCGTTGACGAGTCCTACGGCACAGATACGCAGTATTTT. The chain carries TRBV29-1 and TRBJ2-3; D gene unclear. Trimming stripped 3 bases from V and 1 base from J, with 11 bases between. The CDR3 is 14 amino acids. Germline loops: CDR1 SQVTM, CDR2 ANQGSEA.

This CDR3 reads CASSLRTPGQRYYNSPLHF. The CDR3 nucleotides read TGTGCCAGCAGCTTAAGGACACCGGGACAGCGATACTATAATTCACCCCTCCACTTT. V and J are TRBV7-2 and TRBJ1-6, with 7 bases lining up with TRBD1. V shed 2 bases, J shed 3 bases, and the junction held 13 bases outside the gene matches. This CDR3 has 19 amino acids. Per germline, CDR1 SGHTA and CDR2 FQGNSA. Variable domain in full (rest from reference TRBV7-2 and TRBJ1-6): GAGVSQSPSNKVTEKGKDVELRCDPISGHTALYWYRQSLGQGLEFLIYFQGNSAPDKSGLPSDRFSAERTGGSVSTLTIQRTQQEDSAVYLCASSLRTPGQRYYNSPLHFGNGTRLTVT.

The chain employs TRBV5-1 and TRBJ2-1; TRBD2 matches at 10 bases. The V gene's germline CDR1 is SGHRS and CDR2 YFSETQ. The CDR3 is made up of 17 amino acids. After removal of 6 bases from V and 0 bases from J, the junction contained 9 bases not matched to a gene. CDR3 sequence (DNA): TGCGCCAGCATGGGTAGCGGGGGGCTTAGCTCCTACAATGAGCAGTTCTTC. Its protein is CASMGSGGLSSYNEQFF.

This clone showed up just a few times. The chain couples TRBV13 to TRBJ2-6; D possibly corresponds to TRBD2 (7 bases). CDR3 length equals 18 residues. V lost 5 bases and J 2 bases, leaving 19 bases between the germline ends. Germline V gene data show CDR1 as PRHDT and CDR2 as FYEKMQ (reference sequence). For the CDR3, the DNA is TGTGCCAGCAGCCCGCCCACGGGGGGCGGCGCTGGGGCCAACGTCCTGACTTTC. The encoded protein is CASSPPTGGGAGANVLTF.